The T cell receptor (beta chain) under discussion was sequenced for a study of blood T cell repertoires in COVID-19. Study summary: Donors in the United States, Italy and Spain gave samples during acute or convalescent COVID-19. The analysed material was cDNA or gDNA that came from T cells, B-cell-depleted T cells, or PBMCs.

In the authors' workflow: For nucleated cells, counts were estimated from reference gene primer amplification. Measured with immunoSEQ multiplex PCR; TCRdb has only the in-frame clones, and not every one. V and J calls and clone size follow that table, whereas D and trimming were derived from the DNA. Altogether about 170,000 clones are present, roughly 79% being singletons, with the ten largest covering approximately 22%. The germline V gene encodes CDR1 MNHEY and CDR2 SVGEGT. Trimming stripped 2 bases from V and 3 bases from J, with 8 bases between. This CDR3 spans 13 amino acids. The sequenced sample was peripheral blood. This chain links TRBV6-2 or TRBV6-3 with TRBJ2-7, with D possibly matching TRBD1 (5 bases). This clonotype was sampled from a woman aged 80 or over with acute or convalescent COVID-19. The CDR3 bases are TGTGCCAGCAGTTACGAGGACATCTACGAGCAGTACTTC. It codes for CASSYEDIYEQYF.